This T cell receptor beta chain was sequenced for a study of a mutant IDH1 vaccine in newly diagnosed glioma. The overall study: Radiotherapy, temozolomide, or both had been given previously, and both were given to most.

Concerning this clone: Its antigen remains unknown.

The germline V gene encodes CDR1 SGHNT and CDR2 YYREEE (reference sequence). The CDR3 runs to 15 residues. V shed 4 bases and J shed 5 bases, with 19 bases lying between them. Time point defined: week 35, safety follow-up. Topical imiquimod accompanied each vaccine dose, which consisted of 300 ug of mutant IDH1 20-mer peptide. Eight vaccinations reached patients in weeks 1, 3, 5, 7, 11, 15, 19 and 23. Generated by immunoSEQ multiplex PCR, the TCRdb table keeps only in-frame clones and is missing some. The sample yields 73,000 or so clones, about four fifths seen once. The genes are TRBV5-4 and TRBJ2-7; D may be TRBD1 (9 bases). The source of this sequence is a man aged 18-30 years with glioma. The specimen was PBMCs, collected from a glioma patient whose treatment included an IDH1 peptide vaccine. The CDR3 region has the DNA TGTGCCAGCAGCACGGGAGGGACAGGGCCCCACGAGCAGTACTTC. Translating gives CASSTGGTGPHEQYF.